These T cell receptor beta chains were read from a single sample in a study of beta chain features in type 1 diabetes. The repertoire was sequenced with immunoSEQ multiplex PCR; TCRdb's copy has only in-frame clones and lacks some. The sample has 350,000 or so clones, around 20% seen once. The sequenced sample was naive CD4+ T cells from blood. The receptor source for this set is a woman in her late teens or twenties in good health. The CDR3 runs from the conserved cysteine through the conserved F or W. The D gene is left open where the match is weak. The size field is filled for only some rows; it gives once, few, many or a size class.

J gene | clone size | V gene | D gene | CDR3 DNA | CDR3 protein
TRBJ1-1 | NA | TRBV5-1 | NA | TGCGCCAGCAGCTTGAATTGGCCAGGGCCCACTGAAGCTTTCTTT | CASSLNWPGPTEAFF
TRBJ2-1 | few | TRBV20-1 | NA | TGCAGTGCTAGTCGTAACAATGAGCAGTTCTTC | CSASRNNEQFF
TRBJ1-1 | NA | TRBV15 | NA | TGTGCCACCAGCAGAATACAGGGAAATGCTGAAGCTTTCTTT | CATSRIQGNAEAFF
TRBJ2-3 | NA | TRBV7-9 | TRBD2 | TGTGCCAGCAGCGCTACTAGCGGGCGCTTTTCTAGCACAGATACGCAGTATTTT | CASSATSGRFSSTDTQYF
TRBJ1-2 | NA | TRBV5-1 | NA | TGCGCCAGCAGCGAGGCAGGGGCTGACTATGGCTACACCTTC | CASSEAGADYGYTF
TRBJ1-6 | NA | TRBV5-1 | NA | TGCGCCAGCAGCTTCGGGACACCTACGGGTAATTCACCCCTCCACTTT | CASSFGTPTGNSPLHF
TRBJ2-5 | few | TRBV6-1 | NA | TGTGCCAGCAGTGAGGGGACTCAAGAGACCCAGTACTTC | CASSEGTQETQYF
TRBJ1-1 | NA | TRBV4-3 | NA | TGCGCCAGCAGCCTAGTAAGCTCGGGCACTGAAGCTTTCTTT | CASSLVSSGTEAFF
TRBJ1-2 | few | TRBV9 | NA | TGTGCCAGCAGCGTACCCGGGACATATGGCTACACCTTC | CASSVPGTYGYTF
TRBJ2-1 | NA | TRBV30 | NA | TGTGCCTGGAGCCGCATTGCAGGGGATGAGCAGTTCTTC | CAWSRIAGDEQFF
TRBJ1-1 | NA | TRBV18 | TRBD1 | TGTGCCAGCTCACCACCGGACAGGGGCGGCACTGAAGCTTTCTTT | CASSPPDRGGTEAFF
TRBJ2-3 | few | TRBV2 | TRBD1 | TGTGCCAGCACCGCGAGGACAGGGGGCACAGATACGCAGTATTTT | CASTARTGGTDTQYF
TRBJ2-5 | NA | TRBV7-2 | TRBD1 | TGTGCCAGCAGGCCGGGACAGGGGAGGGAGACCCAGTACTTC | CASRPGQGRETQYF
TRBJ2-3 | NA | TRBV2 | TRBD1 | TGTGCCAGCAGTCAGACAGGGGCCACAGATACGCAGTATTTT | CASSQTGATDTQYF
TRBJ2-3 | few | TRBV4-3 | TRBD2 | TGCGCCAGCAGTCTAGGACTAGCGGGCACAGATACGCAGTATTTT | CASSLGLAGTDTQYF
TRBJ1-1 | few | TRBV5-1 | TRBD1 | TGCGCCAGCAGCCCCGGACAGGGATCGATCTGGCGGAACACTGAAGCTTTCTTT | CASSPGQGSIWRNTEAFF
TRBJ2-5 | NA | TRBV4-1 | NA | TGCGCCAGCAGCCAAGAAGGAGGGGTTTGGACCCAGTACTTC | CASSQEGGVWTQYF
TRBJ1-1 | few | TRBV7-9 | NA | TGTGCCAGCAGCTTATTAGGGGGGAACACTGAAGCTTTCTTT | CASSLLGGNTEAFF
TRBJ2-5 | NA | TRBV20-1 | TRBD1 | TGCAGTGGTGTACAGGGGGAGACCCAGTACTTC | CSGVQGETQYF
TRBJ2-7 | NA | TRBV7-2 | TRBD2 | TGTGCCAGCAGACTAATTAGCGGGTGGAGATCCGAGCAGTACTTC | CASRLISGWRSEQYF
TRBJ1-6 | NA | TRBV5-1 | NA | TGCGCCAGCAGCTGGCGGGACTCCTATAATTCACCCCTCCACTTT | CASSWRDSYNSPLHF
TRBJ1-1 | few | TRBV4-1 | NA | TGCGCCAGCAGCCAAGCTAACAGGAACACTGAAGCTTTCTTT | CASSQANRNTEAFF
TRBJ2-7 | NA | TRBV7-2 | NA | TGTGCCAGCAGCCCCTGGGGGCTCGCGCTTGAGCAGTACTTC | CASSPWGLALEQYF
TRBJ1-4 | NA | TRBV7-2 | NA | TGTGCCAGCAGCCGGAGGACAGTCCTTTACGAAAAACTGTTTTTT | CASSRRTVLYEKLFF
TRBJ2-2 | few | TRBV30 | NA | TGTGCCTGGAGCGCGCTTTCGAACACCGGGGAGCTGTTTTTT | CAWSALSNTGELFF
TRBJ2-1 | few | TRBV9 | TRBD2 | TGTGCCAGCAGCGTAGTGGGACTAGCGAGCTACAATGAGCAGTTCTTC | CASSVVGLASYNEQFF
TRBJ2-7 | NA | TRBV19 | TRBD2 | TGTGCCAGTAGTGCCAGACTAGCGGGAGACCAGAGTGGGCAGTACTTC | CASSARLAGDQSGQYF